This T cell receptor beta chain derives from a study of early T cells in non-severe SARS-CoV-2 infection. Overall study: Sequencing input comprised bulk RNA from unsorted whole blood; chain pairing was not available.

Findings of the study overall: A preference for anti-spike CD8 responses marked VDJdb matching, which missed private and CD4 specificities.

This CDR3 spans 19 amino acids. Trimming cost V 2 bases and J 4 bases, with 26 bases left between them. Germline V CDR1 and CDR2: SGHRS, YFSETQ. The protocol attached unique molecular identifiers to individual cDNA molecules. TCRdb processed the 5' RACE reads anew with MiXCR; each CDR3 protein has one entry. Among 64,000 or so distinct CDR3 sequences listed, less than 15% were seen once. With respect to this clonotype: As yet, its antigen is unknown.

This clonotype originated in an adult who was a healthcare worker with PCR-confirmed SARS-CoV-2 infection or an uninfected control (not recorded which). The sample taken for sequencing was whole blood. This chain links TRBV5-1 with TRBJ2-3; D possibly matches TRBD1 or TRBD2 (5 bases each). The CDR3 loop is CASSFPFPGTLGRPDTQYF. The CDR3 DNA follows: TGCGCCAGCAGCTTTCCCTTCCCAGGGACCCTCGGCCGTCCAGATACGCAGTATTTT.